One and the same sample provided the 15 T cell receptor beta chains below, sequenced in a study of T cell responses to AZD1222 COVID-19 vaccine. Assay used: immunoSEQ multiplex PCR; TCRdb lists only in-frame clones, some missing. Here the sample spans some 130,000 clones, 88% being singletons. Source: peripheral blood, taken on day 0 of MenACWY control vaccination. The receptors originated from an adult in good health.

V and J are TRBV30 and TRBJ1-5; 7 bases align to TRBD1. The CDR3 covers 14 residues. Per the germline V gene, CDR1 is GTSNPN and CDR2 is SVGIG (reference sequence). The trim removed 1 base at V and 7 bases at J, leaving 7 bases unmatched. The CDR3 sequence: CAWSAGDSGQPQHF. DNA of the CDR3: TGTGCCTGGAGTGCAGGGGACAGTGGGCAGCCCCAGCATTTT.

The chain recombines TRBV6-5 with TRBJ1-6, with D unclear. CDR1 is MNHEY and CDR2 is SVGAGI in the germline V gene. The CDR3 runs to 14 residues. With 5 bases removed from V and 3 bases from J, the gap between germline ends came to 8 bases. The CDR3 protein is CASSQAGYNSPLHF. The CDR3 region has the DNA TGTGCCAGCAGTCAGGCGGGCTATAATTCACCCCTCCACTTT.

CDR3 DNA sequence: TGTGCCAGCAGTTTGCTCCAGGGGGCCCTCTTTATGGAAGCTTTCTTT. Protein: CASSLLQGALFMEAFF. V gene TRBV28 combines with J gene TRBJ1-1; TRBD1 aligns across 8 bases. J lost 8 bases, V lost 3 bases, and 14 bases had no gene match. Germline V gene sequence: CDR1 MDHEN, CDR2 SYDVKM. This CDR3 region has 16 residues.

The chain recombines TRBV13 with TRBJ1-5, with 7 nucleotides matching TRBD1. Germline V CDR1 and CDR2: PRHDT, FYEKMQ (reference sequence). V lost 5 bases, J lost 4 bases, and 5 bases stayed unmatched. The CDR3 runs to 14 residues. This chain's CDR3 is CASSLNRGNQPQHF. DNA for the CDR3: TGTGCCAGCAGCCTCAACAGGGGTAATCAGCCCCAGCATTTT.

The rearrangement links TRBV7-9 to TRBJ2-1; TRBD1 matches 9 bases. The CDR3 runs to 15 residues. The junction had 6 bases not matched to a gene; V was cut back by 5 bases and J by 4 bases. From germline, CDR1 is SEHNR and CDR2 FQNEAQ (reference sequence). As DNA, the CDR3 is TGTGCCAGCAGCCCTCGGGACAGGGCATACAATGAGCAGTTCTTC. Protein sequence: CASSPRDRAYNEQFF.

This chain's CDR3 is CASRAGGSGRAGTDTQYF. In DNA, the CDR3 is TGTGCCAGCAGGGCGGGGGGTAGCGGGAGGGCTGGGACAGATACGCAGTATTTT. This chain links TRBV5-4 with TRBJ2-3; 11 bases are a match to TRBD2. J gave up 3 bases and V 5 bases, and 14 bases lay outside the gene matches. There are 18 residues in the CDR3. Germline V gene lookup returns CDR1 SGHNT and CDR2 YYREEE (reference sequence).

The CDR3 region has the DNA TGTGCCAGCAGTGTCCGGGGGTTAGATCAGCCCCAGCATTTT. Translating gives CASSVRGLDQPQHF. This rearrangement joins TRBV2 to TRBJ1-5; maybe TRBD1 (5 bases). The germline CDR1 and CDR2 sequences are SNHLY and FYNNEI. This CDR3 is 14 amino acids long. The ends were cut back, 4 bases at V and 5 bases at J, with 12 bases in the middle.

The chain has TRBV6-2 or TRBV6-3 and TRBJ1-1; the D gene is possibly TRBD1 (5 bases). CDR3 length: 13 amino acids. The ends were cut back, 2 bases at V and 11 bases at J, with 15 bases in the middle. CDR1 is MNHEY, CDR2 SVGEGT, per germline. The CDR3 spells CASSYRRGEAAFF. The CDR3, as DNA: TGTGCCAGCAGTTACCGTCGGGGGGAGGCGGCTTTCTTT.

The V and J genes are TRBV10-3 and TRBJ1-2; D is uncertain. Trimming stripped 1 base from V and 4 bases from J, with 13 bases between. CDR1 is ENHRY, CDR2 SYGVKD, per germline. The CDR3 is made up of 15 amino acids. CDR3 residues: CAISELAGFGYGYTF. The CDR3 coding sequence is TGTGCCATCAGTGAGTTAGCCGGTTTCGGCTATGGCTACACCTTC.

V usage is TRBV29-1 and J usage is TRBJ1-2; D unclear. The V end lost 2 bases, the J end lost 7 bases, and 11 bases lay between the germline ends. This CDR3 region has 12 residues. Germline-derived CDR1 and CDR2 are SQVTM and ANQGSEA. The CDR3 region is CSVESRKSGYTF. CDR3 DNA sequence: TGCAGCGTTGAATCCAGGAAAAGTGGCTACACCTTC. Filled out from reference TRBV29-1 and TRBJ1-2, the complete variable domain reads SAVISQKPSRDICQRGTSLTIQCQVDSQVTMMFWYRQQPGQSLTLIATANQGSEATYESGFVIDKFPISRPNLTFSTLTVSNMSPEDSSIYLCSVESRKSGYTFGSGTRLTVV.

The chain joins TRBV24-1 to TRBJ2-2; D may be TRBD1 (7 bases). CDR1 is KGHDR and CDR2 is SFDVKD in the germline V gene. This CDR3 contains 14 residues. The ends were cut back, 5 bases at V and 4 bases at J, with 10 bases in the middle. For the CDR3, the DNA is TGTGCCACCAGTGGACAGGGAGGCACCGGGGAGCTGTTTTTT. Residues: CATSGQGGTGELFF.

This rearrangement joins TRBV28 to TRBJ1-2, with TRBD1 as a possible D gene (6 bases). CDR1 is MDHEN, CDR2 SYDVKM, per germline. The V end was cut by 5 bases, the J end by 4 bases, with 14 bases between. The CDR3 runs to 14 residues. Here the CDR3 reads CASSSWTASYGYTF. In DNA, the CDR3 is TGTGCCAGCAGTAGCTGGACAGCCTCCTATGGCTACACCTTC.

The chain joins TRBV7-9 to TRBJ2-7, with TRBD2 identical over 14 bases. The CDR3 length is 16 residues. V dropped 5 bases and J dropped 6; count of bases not matched to a gene: 9. In germline, CDR1 is SEHNR, CDR2 FQNEAQ (reference sequence). CDR3 loop: CASSPRTSGRLSEQYF. The CDR3 coding sequence is TGTGCCAGCAGCCCTAGGACTAGCGGGAGGTTAAGCGAGCAGTACTTC. Full variable domain (rest looked up from reference TRBV7-9 and TRBJ2-7): DTGVSQNPRHKITKRGQNVTFRCDPISEHNRLYWYRQTLGQGPEFLTYFQNEAQLEKSRLLSDRFSAERPKGSFSTLEIQRTEQGDSAMYLCASSPRTSGRLSEQYFGPGTRLTVT.

The sample holds one count of this clone. This chain uses TRBV2 with TRBJ2-7, with 8 positions matching TRBD2. CDR3 length: 14 residues. Germline CDR1 reads SNHLY; CDR2 reads FYNNEI. The trim removed 8 bases at V and 2 bases at J, leaving 8 bases unmatched. The CDR3 nucleotides read TGTGCCAGCTCTGAGCGGGAGCGGACCTACGAGCAGTACTTC. This codes for CASSERERTYEQYF.

The chain combines TRBV5-6 with TRBJ1-2, with TRBD1 identical over 9 bases. Germline trimming cut 0 bases from V and 8 bases from J; bases unmatched to any gene: 2. The CDR3 sequence is 13 residues long. Germline assignment: CDR1 SGHDT and CDR2 YYEEEE. The CDR3 coding sequence is TGTGCCAGCAGCTTGGGGACAGGGGAGGGCTACACCTTC. Residues: CASSLGTGEGYTF.